This TCR beta chain comes out of a study of cytomegalovirus exposure and HLA in healthy donors. General study findings and limits: Rare TCR sequences dominated, though some public TCRs recurred in many donors. The study labeled approximately 150 TCR beta chains cytomegalovirus-associated.

This clone was counted a single time. Its matching antigen is unknown. It was with 60 Vbeta and 13 Jbeta primers that the PCR ran. This table comes from immunoSEQ multiplex PCR, and its TCRdb copy is limited to in-frame clones, with some not included. Of 150,000 to 200,000 clones listed, around 80% are singletons. Deletions cut 7 bases from V and 0 bases from J, with 16 bases between. The CDR3 sequence is 16 residues long. The genes are TRBV23-1 and TRBJ1-5; D is unresolved. TRBV23-1 is marked as an open reading frame, function uncertain. The specimen was PBMCs. The source of this sequence is a woman between 45 and 60 years old in good health and CMV-seropositive. Here the CDR3 reads CASTSRGDLSNQPQHF. In DNA, the CDR3 is TGCGCCAGCACCAGTCGCGGGGATCTTAGCAATCAGCCCCAGCATTTT.